This TCR beta chain came from a study of CD8+ T cells in alopecia areata. The germline V gene has CDR1 GTSNPN and CDR2 SVGIG (reference sequence). The CDR3 extends over 15 amino acids. The V segment lost 5 bases and the J segment 5 bases; nucleotides outside the gene matches: 8. General study points: Scalp clonality and expanded CD8+ clones among the top 100 fell significantly with tofacitinib. Higher clonality and more expanded CD8+ clones appeared in lesional than normal scalp.

It was cDNA, reverse transcribed from extracted RNA, that served as the sequencing template. Measured with immunoSEQ multiplex PCR; TCRdb has only the in-frame clones, and not every one. The profile covers some 200,000 clones, with under 60% appearing a single time and roughly 12% taken by the ten largest. Comments on this clone: Its cognate antigen is unknown.

Treatment reported: oral pan-JAK inhibitor, 5-10 mg twice daily. Sequences were derived from CD8+ T cells sorted from blood, sampled at week 24, from a patient treated with tofacitinib. The chain recombines TRBV30 with TRBJ2-2, with TRBD1 identical over 10 bases. This clonotype was obtained from a human donor with alopecia areata. CDR3 nucleotides: TGTGCCTGGGACCAGACAGGGGGCTTAACCGGGGAGCTGTTTTTT. It is translated as CAWDQTGGLTGELFF. The whole variable domain, filled in from reference TRBV30 and TRBJ2-2, reads SQTIHQWPATLVQPVGSPLSLECTVEGTSNPNLYWYRQAAGRGLQLLFYSVGIGQISSEVPQNLSASRPQDRQFILSSKKLLLSDSGFYLCAWDQTGGLTGELFFGEGSRLTVL.